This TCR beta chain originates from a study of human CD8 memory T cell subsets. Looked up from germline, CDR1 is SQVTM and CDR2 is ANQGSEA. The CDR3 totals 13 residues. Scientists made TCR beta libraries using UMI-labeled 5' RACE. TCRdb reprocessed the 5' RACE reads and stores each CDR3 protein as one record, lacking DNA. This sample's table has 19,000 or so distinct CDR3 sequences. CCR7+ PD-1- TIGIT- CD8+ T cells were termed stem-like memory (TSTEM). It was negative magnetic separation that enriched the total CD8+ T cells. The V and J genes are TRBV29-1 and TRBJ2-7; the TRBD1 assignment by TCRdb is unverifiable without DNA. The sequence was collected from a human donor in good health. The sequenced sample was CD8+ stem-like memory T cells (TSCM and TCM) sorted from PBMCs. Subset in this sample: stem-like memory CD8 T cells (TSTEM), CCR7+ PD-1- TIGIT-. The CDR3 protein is CSVWDTKSYEQYF.